The clone carrying this T cell receptor (beta chain) was observed a few times. The antigen remains undetermined. The V and J ends lost 2 bases and 4 bases, in that order; junction bases with no gene match: 1. From germline, CDR1 is SGDLS and CDR2 YYNGEE. The CDR3 loop spans 13 amino acids. Donors were ostensibly healthy at sampling, although undocumented immune exposures were probable. Vbeta (60) and Jbeta (13) primers were used in the PCR. The repertoire was sequenced with immunoSEQ multiplex PCR; TCRdb's copy has only in-frame clones and lacks some. The sample has about 160,000 clones; over 65% are singletons. This record belongs to a study of cytomegalovirus exposure and HLA in healthy donors. Study-level results: Researchers reported that a few CMV-associated chains were confirmed in vitro as CMV antigen-specific.

The receptor's source is a middle-aged woman in good health and CMV-seronegative. What was sequenced was PBMCs. The V and J genes are TRBV9 and TRBJ1-2; 8 bases fit TRBD1. The CDR3 DNA reads TGTGCCAGCAGCGTGGACAGGGCCTATGGCTACACCTTC. The encoded protein is CASSVDRAYGYTF.